The T cell receptor beta chain described here comes from a study of spatial heterogeneity in lung cancer. Across the whole study: Sequences of the beta chain were consistently detected in greater numbers than alpha-chain sequences.

In this sample, this clonotype turned up many times. Its specificity is unknown. This CDR3 is 13 amino acids long. With 5 bases removed from V and 5 bases from J, the gap between germline ends came to 12 bases. The germline gives CDR1 SGHVS, CDR2 FQNEAQ. Study conclusions and caveats: Ubiquitous expanded tumor TCRs surfaced in blood more at resection than they did at follow-up.

The study tagged each TCR cDNA molecule with a unique molecular identifier. MiXCR was run by TCRdb on the 5' RACE reads, yielding one entry per CDR3 protein. The sample holds 35,000 to 55,000 distinct CDR3 sequences, nearly 7% seen once. The time point is: sample taken at primary tumor resection. Unsorted samples of tumor, nontumor lung or frozen PBMC had their whole RNA sequenced. Sequencing used PBMCs, obtained at surgery. The chain couples TRBV7-8 to TRBJ1-1; D gene uncertain. This TCR derives from a female donor with early-stage non-small cell lung cancer. The CDR3 sequence is CASSRAIGTEAFF. CDR3 DNA: TGTGCCAGCAGCAGGGCTATAGGGACTGAAGCTTTCTTT.